One sample yielded the 19 T cell receptor beta chains listed below, sequenced in a study of T cell repertoires in cytomegalovirus infection. MiXCR was run by TCRdb on the reads, yielding one entry per CDR3 protein. Seen here are under 850,000 distinct CDR3 sequences, approximately 34% observed once, and the top ten hold 2.8%. Sequencing input: PBMCs. The receptor source for this set is a human donor in good health (CMV status not recorded). Some clones in this sample may be carry-over from other donors' samples.

This chain links TRBV4-1 with TRBJ1-5; a possible D gene is TRBD1 (5 bases). The CDR3 runs to 16 residues. Trimming left V 0 bases short and J 1 base short, with 10 bases between. CDR1 MGHRA and CDR2 YSYEKL come from the germline V gene. The CDR3 spells CASSQDPGPSNQPQHF. CDR3 nucleotide sequence: TGCGCCAGCAGCCAAGATCCGGGGCCGAGCAATCAGCCCCAGCATTTT.

This clonotype was picked up many times. J is TRBJ2-5 and V is TRBV7-8; 12 bases map to TRBD2. The CDR3 runs 16 residues. Germline CDR1 reads SGHVS; CDR2 reads FQNEAQ. V dropped 5 bases and J dropped 4; count of bases not matched to a gene: 8. The CDR3 nucleotides are TGTGCCAGCAGCGGGAGACTAGCGGGAGTAGGAGAGACCCAGTACTTC. Its protein product is CASSGRLAGVGETQYF.

J is TRBJ2-3 and V is TRBV7-9, with D possibly matching TRBD2 (5 bases). V was cut by 4 bases and J by 8 bases, with 16 bases left in between. CDR3 size: 14 residues. The germline gives CDR1 SEHNR, CDR2 FQNEAQ (reference sequence). Here the CDR3 reads CASSSHGLGVTQYF. In DNA, the CDR3 is TGTGCCAGCAGCTCCCACGGGCTGGGAGTTACGCAGTATTTT. Filled out from reference TRBV7-9 and TRBJ2-3, the complete variable domain reads DTGVSQNPRHKITKRGQNVTFRCDPISEHNRLYWYRQTLGQGPEFLTYFQNEAQLEKSRLLSDRFSAERPKGSFSTLEIQRTEQGDSAMYLCASSSHGLGVTQYFGPGTRLTVL.

There are a few counts of this clonotype. This chain connects TRBV5-4 to TRBJ1-1; a possible D gene is TRBD1 (6 bases). Between the trimmed V and J ends, which lost 1 base and 1 base, there was a span of 11 bases. The length of the CDR3 is 15 residues. Germline lookup yields CDR1 SGHNT and CDR2 YYREEE (reference sequence). CDR3 residues: CASSLSQGRNTEAFF. CDR3 nucleotides: TGTGCCAGCAGCTTGAGTCAGGGGCGGAACACTGAAGCTTTCTTT.

This clonotype was recorded many times. V usage is TRBV28 and J usage is TRBJ2-4; D is perhaps TRBD2 (6 bases). Germline V gene data show CDR1 as MDHEN and CDR2 as SYDVKM. CDR3 length equals 14 residues. The germline V and J ends were trimmed by 4 bases and 4 bases, with 11 bases remaining between them. CDR3 protein: CASSSRRGKNIQYF. Written as DNA, the CDR3 is TGTGCCAGCAGTTCCCGGCGGGGTAAAAACATTCAGTACTTC.

The chain recombines TRBV28 with TRBJ2-6; perhaps TRBD1 as D (7 bases). In germline, CDR1 is MDHEN, CDR2 SYDVKM. Trimming took 6 bases from V and 2 from J, leaving 23 bases between them. This CDR3 contains 19 residues. Here the CDR3 DNA reads TGTGCCAGCAGGCGGAGGGACAGAATTCAGGTCCCTGGGGCCAACGTCCTGACTTTC. Protein: CASRRRDRIQVPGANVLTF.

The chain joins TRBV27 to TRBJ1-1; 7 bases fit TRBD1. The CDR3 covers 13 residues. V lost 4 bases and J lost 9; bases outside the gene matches: 8. In germline, CDR1 is MNHEY, CDR2 SMNVEV (reference sequence). The DNA for the CDR3 is TGTGCCAGCAGTTCTGGGGACAGATACAAAGCTTTCTTT. Its protein product is CASSSGDRYKAFF.

This clonotype was found a few times. The CDR3 sequence is CATRLAGTYEQYF. The CDR3, as DNA: TGTGCCACCCGACTAGCGGGAACCTACGAGCAGTACTTC. The V gene is TRBV11-1, the J gene TRBJ2-7; 11 nucleotides match TRBD2. Germline CDR1 SGHAT, CDR2 FQDESV (reference sequence). Trimming took 10 bases from V and 2 from J; bases not matched to a gene: 4. This CDR3 contains 13 residues.

The CDR3 here is CAISGGQKNTEAFF. The CDR3 DNA follows: TGTGCCATCAGTGGGGGACAGAAGAACACTGAAGCTTTCTTT. The chain couples TRBV10-3 to TRBJ1-1, with 7 bases matching TRBD1. The CDR3 covers 14 residues. The junction had 3 bases not matched to a gene; V was cut back by 4 bases and J by 1 base. The germline V gene encodes CDR1 ENHRY and CDR2 SYGVKD.

This chain links TRBV11-2 with TRBJ2-3, with D perhaps TRBD1 or TRBD2 (5 bases each). Germline CDR1 and CDR2: SGHAT and FQNNGV. V was pared by 4 bases and J by 0 bases, with 11 bases between. This CDR3 has 15 residues. The CDR3 reads CASSWDRPSTDTQYF. The CDR3 DNA sequence: TGTGCCAGCAGCTGGGACCGCCCCAGCACAGATACGCAGTATTTT. The full variable domain, rest sourced from reference TRBV11-2 and TRBJ2-3, is EAGVAQSPRYKIIEKRQSVAFWCNPISGHATLYWYQQILGQGPKLLIQFQNNGVVDDSQLPKDRFSAERLKGVDSTLKIQPAKLEDSAVYLCASSWDRPSTDTQYFGPGTRLTVL.

This clonotype has more than one count but fewer than ten. The V gene is TRBV12-3 or TRBV12-4, the J gene TRBJ1-2, with 8 bases matching TRBD1. With 6 bases clipped from V and 3 bases from J, the junction kept 6 bases outside the gene matches. The CDR3 has 14 residues. The CDR3, as DNA: TGTGCCAGCAGGCCCGACAGGGGCGACTATGGCTACACCTTC. As protein: CASRPDRGDYGYTF.

In its sample, this clonotype was seen many times. The chain couples TRBV19 to TRBJ2-3; 9 nucleotides line up with TRBD2. This CDR3 is 16 amino acids long. Germline CDR1 is LNHDA and CDR2 is SQIVND (reference sequence). Germline trimming cut 5 bases from V and 3 bases from J; bases unmatched to any gene: 9. The DNA of the CDR3 is TGTGCCAGTAGTCCTAAATTGGCGGGAGGGACAGATACGCAGTATTTT. This translates into CASSPKLAGGTDTQYF.

J is TRBJ1-3 and V is TRBV20-1, with a possible D match to TRBD1 (5 bases). Germline V gives CDR1 DFQATT, CDR2 SNEGSKA (reference sequence). CDR3 length: 13 amino acids. V lost 0 bases, J lost 2 bases, and 5 bases lay in between. CDR3 DNA: TGCAGTGCTAGAGAAGGGGCTGGAAACACCATATATTTT. It yields the protein CSAREGAGNTIYF.

This chain connects TRBV5-1 to TRBJ1-3, with D possibly TRBD1 on 6 matching bases. Trimming took off 4 bases at V and 6 bases at J, with 20 bases between the two ends. Germline assignment: CDR1 SGHRS and CDR2 YFSETQ. The CDR3 has 16 amino acids. The DNA for the CDR3 is TGCGCCAGCAGCCGGGGGGGCACAGAGCGTGTAAACACCATATATTTT. Its protein product is CASSRGGTERVNTIYF.

The V and J genes are TRBV6-5 and TRBJ1-6; D perhaps matches TRBD1 (5 bases). With 6 bases removed from V and 6 bases from J, the gap between germline ends came to 18 bases. Germline V gives CDR1 MNHEY, CDR2 SVGAGI. This CDR3 spans 16 amino acids. In nucleotides, the CDR3 is TGTGCCAGCAGAATCGCTCTGACAGCGCTTAATTCACCCCTCCACTTT. Translating gives CASRIALTALNSPLHF.

V is TRBV28 and J is TRBJ1-1, with a tentative D call TRBD1 (6 bases). Germline V gene lookup returns CDR1 MDHEN and CDR2 SYDVKM. The CDR3 is made up of 13 amino acids. Trimming pared 4 bases from V and 11 bases from J, leaving 17 bases between. This chain's CDR3 is CASSSGDRRGAFF. The CDR3 DNA reads as TGTGCCAGCAGTTCCGGAGACCGTAGGGGGGCTTTCTTT. Supplemented by reference TRBV28 and TRBJ1-1, the full variable domain reads DVKVTQSSRYLVKRTGEKVFLECVQDMDHENMFWYRQDPGLGLRLIYFSYDVKMKEKGDIPEGYSVSREKKERFSLILESASTNQTSMYLCASSSGDRRGAFFGQGTRLTVV.

This clonotype has more than one count but fewer than ten. V is TRBV24-1 and J is TRBJ1-5; no clear D. Trimming took off 3 bases at V and 0 bases at J, with 5 bases between the two ends. CDR1 is KGHDR, CDR2 SFDVKD, per germline. This CDR3 has 14 amino acids. The CDR3 coding sequence is TGTGCCACCAGTGATCATGGTAGCAATCAGCCCCAGCATTTT. Protein: CATSDHGSNQPQHF.

This clonotype was found a few times. The V call is TRBV7-9, the J call TRBJ1-2; no clear D gene. The CDR3 runs 12 residues. From germline, CDR1 is SEHNR and CDR2 FQNEAQ (reference sequence). Trimming shortened V by 5 bases and J by 4 bases, and 8 bases separated the two germline ends. The CDR3 nucleotides are TGTGCCAGCAGCGCACGAACCTATGGCTACACCTTC. Encoded protein: CASSARTYGYTF.

This clonotype was seen just once. The gene calls are TRBV29-1 and TRBJ2-7; TRBD2 matches at 8 bases. The junction had 10 bases not matched to a gene; V was cut back by 3 bases and J by 3 bases. The germline CDR1 and CDR2 sequences are SQVTM and ANQGSEA. There are 15 residues in the CDR3. In nucleotides, the CDR3 is TGCAGCGTTGAGGGGAGTAGCGGGAAAGTCTACGAGCAGTACTTC. Its protein product is CSVEGSSGKVYEQYF.